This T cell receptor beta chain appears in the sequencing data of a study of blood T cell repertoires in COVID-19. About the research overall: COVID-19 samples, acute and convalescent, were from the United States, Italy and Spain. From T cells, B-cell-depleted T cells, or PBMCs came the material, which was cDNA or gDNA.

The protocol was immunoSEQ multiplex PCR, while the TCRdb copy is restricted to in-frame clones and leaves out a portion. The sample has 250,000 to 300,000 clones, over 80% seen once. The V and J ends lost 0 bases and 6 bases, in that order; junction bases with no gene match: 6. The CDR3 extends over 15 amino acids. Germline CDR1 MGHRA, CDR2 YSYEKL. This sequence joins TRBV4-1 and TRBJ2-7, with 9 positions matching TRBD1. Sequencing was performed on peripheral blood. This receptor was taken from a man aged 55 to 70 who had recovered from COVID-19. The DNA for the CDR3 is TGCGCCAGCAGCCAAGAGCCGGGACAGGGAGGCGAGCAGTACTTC. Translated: CASSQEPGQGGEQYF.